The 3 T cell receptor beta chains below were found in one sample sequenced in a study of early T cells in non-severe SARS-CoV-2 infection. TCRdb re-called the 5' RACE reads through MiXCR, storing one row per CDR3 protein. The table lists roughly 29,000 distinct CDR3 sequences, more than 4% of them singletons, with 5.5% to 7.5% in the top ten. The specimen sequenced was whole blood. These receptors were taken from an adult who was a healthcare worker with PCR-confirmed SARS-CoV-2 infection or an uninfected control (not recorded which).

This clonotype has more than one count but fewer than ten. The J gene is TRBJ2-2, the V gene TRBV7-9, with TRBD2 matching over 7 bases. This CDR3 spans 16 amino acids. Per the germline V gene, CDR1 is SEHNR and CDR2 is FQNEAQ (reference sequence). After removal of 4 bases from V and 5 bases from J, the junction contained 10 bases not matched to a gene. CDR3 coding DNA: TGTGCCAGCAGCTCGACTAGCCGGAGGGTTACCGGGGAGCTGTTTTTT. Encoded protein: CASSSTSRRVTGELFF.

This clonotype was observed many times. Written as DNA, the CDR3 is TGTGCCAGCAGTTTTATTGGGACGGAACAAGGTACCCAGTACTTC. It is translated as CASSFIGTEQGTQYF. This rearrangement joins TRBV28 to TRBJ2-5; D is perhaps TRBD1 or TRBD2 (5 bases each). V was shortened by 3 bases and J by 8 bases, with 19 bases between the two germline ends. The CDR3 is made up of 15 amino acids. CDR1 MDHEN and CDR2 SYDVKM come from the germline V gene.

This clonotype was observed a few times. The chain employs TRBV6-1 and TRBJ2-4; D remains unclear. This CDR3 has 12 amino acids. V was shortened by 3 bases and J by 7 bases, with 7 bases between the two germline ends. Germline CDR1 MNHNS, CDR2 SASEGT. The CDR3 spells CASSEVRNIQYF. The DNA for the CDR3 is TGTGCCAGCAGTGAGGTCCGGAACATTCAGTACTTC.